These 5 T cell receptor beta chains came from one sample sequenced in a study of control samples from healthy donors and cancer patients. Produced via immunoSEQ multiplex PCR; TCRdb's table is partial and in-frame only. The data show about 52,000 clones, 95% seen once. Sequenced sample: blood. These receptors were taken from a man aged 25 to 45 in good health.

The V and J genes are TRBV10-1 and TRBJ1-1, with D tentatively TRBD1 (5 bases). Germline lookup yields CDR1 WNHNN and CDR2 SYGVQD (reference sequence). Trimming stripped 5 bases from V and 1 base from J, with 11 bases between. The CDR3 runs 14 residues. CDR3: CASSRGVKNTEAFF. Here the CDR3 DNA reads TGCGCCAGCAGTCGGGGCGTTAAGAACACTGAAGCTTTCTTT.

The chain joins TRBV2 to TRBJ2-3, with 13 bases that match TRBD2. The CDR3 extends over 15 amino acids. Germline-derived CDR1 and CDR2 are SNHLY and FYNNEI. The trim removed 3 bases at V and 6 bases at J, leaving 3 bases unmatched. This CDR3 is CASSDGLAGVDTQYF. The CDR3 nucleotides read TGTGCCAGCAGTGATGGACTAGCGGGAGTCGATACGCAGTATTTT.

This chain links TRBV28 with TRBJ2-2; TRBD1 aligns across 8 bases. V lost 6 bases to trimming and J lost 6 bases; unmatched junction nucleotides: 6. Looked up from germline, CDR1 is MDHEN and CDR2 is SYDVKM. This CDR3 spans 14 amino acids. This chain's CDR3 is CASRIQGVSGELFF. In DNA, the CDR3 is TGTGCCAGCAGGATACAGGGGGTATCCGGGGAGCTGTTTTTT.

The CDR3 DNA reads TGTGCCAGCAGTAGACTAGCGGGAACTTTCGAGCAGTACTTC. Protein sequence: CASSRLAGTFEQYF. The chain combines TRBV28 with TRBJ2-7; the match to TRBD2 covers 11 bases. CDR1 and CDR2 from the germline V gene are MDHEN and SYDVKM. CDR3 size: 14 residues. After removal of 5 bases from V and 6 bases from J, the junction contained 6 bases not matched to a gene.

This sequence joins TRBV5-1 and TRBJ2-3; possibly TRBD2 for D (6 bases). Germline V gene lookup returns CDR1 SGHRS and CDR2 YFSETQ. CDR3 length: 15 residues. V lost 4 bases and J 3 bases, leaving 15 bases between the germline ends. The CDR3 coding sequence is TGCGCCAGCAGCCCAAGAGGGACTGCGACAGATACGCAGTATTTT. Translating gives CASSPRGTATDTQYF.